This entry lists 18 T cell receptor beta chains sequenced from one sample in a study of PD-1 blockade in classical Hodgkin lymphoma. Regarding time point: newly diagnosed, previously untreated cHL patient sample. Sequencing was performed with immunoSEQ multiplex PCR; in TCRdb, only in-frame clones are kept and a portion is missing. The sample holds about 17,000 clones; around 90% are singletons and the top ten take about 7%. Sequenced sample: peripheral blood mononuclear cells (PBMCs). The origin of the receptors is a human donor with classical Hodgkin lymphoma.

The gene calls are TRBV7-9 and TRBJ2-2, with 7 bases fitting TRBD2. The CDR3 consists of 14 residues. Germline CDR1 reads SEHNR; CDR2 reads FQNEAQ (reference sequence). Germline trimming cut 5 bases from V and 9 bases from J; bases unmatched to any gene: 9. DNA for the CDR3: TGTGCCAGCAGCCCATCTAGCGGTTTCAGGGAGCTGTTTTTT. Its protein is CASSPSSGFRELFF.

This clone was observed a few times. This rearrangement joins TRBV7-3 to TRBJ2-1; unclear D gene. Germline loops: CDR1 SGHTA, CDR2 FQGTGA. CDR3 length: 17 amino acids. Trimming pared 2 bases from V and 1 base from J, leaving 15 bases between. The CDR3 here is CASSLFGFDSSYNEQFF. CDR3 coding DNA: TGTGCCAGCAGCTTATTCGGCTTCGACTCGTCCTACAATGAGCAGTTCTTC.

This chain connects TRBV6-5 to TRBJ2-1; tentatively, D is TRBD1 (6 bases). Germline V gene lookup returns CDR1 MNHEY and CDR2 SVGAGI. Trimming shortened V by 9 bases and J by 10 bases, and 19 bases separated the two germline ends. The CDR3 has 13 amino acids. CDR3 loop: CASGPQGPYEQFF. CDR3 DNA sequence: TGTGCCAGTGGACCCCAGGGGCCCTACGAGCAGTTCTTC.

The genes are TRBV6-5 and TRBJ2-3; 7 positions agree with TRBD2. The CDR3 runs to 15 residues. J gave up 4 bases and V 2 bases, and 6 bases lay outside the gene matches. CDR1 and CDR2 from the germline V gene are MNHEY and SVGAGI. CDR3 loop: CASSYRAGTSDTQYF. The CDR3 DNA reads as TGTGCCAGCAGTTACCGAGCGGGAACCTCAGATACGCAGTATTTT.

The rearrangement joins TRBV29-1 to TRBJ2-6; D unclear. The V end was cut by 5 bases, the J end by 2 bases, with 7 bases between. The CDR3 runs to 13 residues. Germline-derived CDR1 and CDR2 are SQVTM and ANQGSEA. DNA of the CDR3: TGCAGCGTTCGGGCGACTGGGGCCAACGTCCTGACTTTC. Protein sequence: CSVRATGANVLTF.

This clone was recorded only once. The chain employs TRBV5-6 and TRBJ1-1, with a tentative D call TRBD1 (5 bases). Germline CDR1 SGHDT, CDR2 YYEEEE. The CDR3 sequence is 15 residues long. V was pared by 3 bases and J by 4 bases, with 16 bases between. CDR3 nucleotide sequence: TGTGCCAGCAGCTACTGGACACGGAGCGCCACTGAAGCTTTCTTT. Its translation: CASSYWTRSATEAFF. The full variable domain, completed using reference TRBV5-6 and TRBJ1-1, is DAGVTQSPTHLIKTRGQQVTLRCSPKSGHDTVSWYQQALGQGPQFIFQYYEEEERQRGNFPDRFSGHQFPNYSSELNVNALLLGDSALYLCASSYWTRSATEAFFGQGTRLTVV.

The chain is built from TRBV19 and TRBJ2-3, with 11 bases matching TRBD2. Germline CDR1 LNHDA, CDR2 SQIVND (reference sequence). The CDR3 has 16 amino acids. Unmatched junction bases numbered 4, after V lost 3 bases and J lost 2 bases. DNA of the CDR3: TGTGCCAGTAGTATGATAGCGGGAGGGTTCACAGATACGCAGTATTTT. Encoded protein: CASSMIAGGFTDTQYF.

In DNA, the CDR3 is TGTGCCAGCAGTGAAAGGGGAGGACAGGGTTCCTACGAGCAGTACTTC. Protein: CASSERGGQGSYEQYF. The chain is built from TRBV25-1 and TRBJ2-7; 8 bases are a match to TRBD1. V trimming: 2 bases; J trimming: 1 base; junction bases outside the gene matches: 7. CDR1 and CDR2 (germline): MGHDK, SYGVNS. The CDR3 sequence is 16 residues long.

This chain's CDR3 is CASSFLHPGRNYNEQFF. Written as DNA, the CDR3 is TGTGCCAGCAGTTTCCTACACCCCGGGAGAAACTACAATGAGCAGTTCTTC. The V and J genes are TRBV28 and TRBJ2-1; TRBD2 might be the D (6 bases). Germline loops: CDR1 MDHEN, CDR2 SYDVKM. The CDR3 is 17 residues long. Trimming took 3 bases from V and 3 from J, leaving 18 bases between them.

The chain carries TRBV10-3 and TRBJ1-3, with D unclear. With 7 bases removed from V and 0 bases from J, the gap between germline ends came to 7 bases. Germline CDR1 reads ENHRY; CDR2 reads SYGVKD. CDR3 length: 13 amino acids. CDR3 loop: CAITDISGNTIYF. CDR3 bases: TGTGCCATCACTGACATCTCTGGAAACACCATATATTTT.

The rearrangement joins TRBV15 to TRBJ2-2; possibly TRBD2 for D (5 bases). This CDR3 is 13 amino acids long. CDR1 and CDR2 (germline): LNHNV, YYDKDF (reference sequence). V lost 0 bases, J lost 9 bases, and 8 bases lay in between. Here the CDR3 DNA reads TGTGCCACCAGCAGAGATAGGAGGAGGGAGCTGTTTTTT. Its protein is CATSRDRRRELFF.

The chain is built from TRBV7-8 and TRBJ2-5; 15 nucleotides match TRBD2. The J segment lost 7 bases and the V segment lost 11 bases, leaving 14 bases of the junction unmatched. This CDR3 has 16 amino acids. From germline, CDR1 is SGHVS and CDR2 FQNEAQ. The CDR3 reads CAGGLAGGPNGGTQYF. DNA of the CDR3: TGTGCCGGCGGACTAGCGGGAGGGCCTAACGGGGGGACCCAGTACTTC.

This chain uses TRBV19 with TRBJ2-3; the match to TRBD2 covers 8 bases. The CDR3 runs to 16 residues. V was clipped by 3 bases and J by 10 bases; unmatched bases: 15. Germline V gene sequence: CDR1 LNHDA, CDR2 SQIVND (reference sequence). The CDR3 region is CASSMFLAGKRIAQYF. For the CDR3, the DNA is TGTGCCAGTAGTATGTTCCTAGCGGGTAAGAGGATCGCGCAGTATTTT.

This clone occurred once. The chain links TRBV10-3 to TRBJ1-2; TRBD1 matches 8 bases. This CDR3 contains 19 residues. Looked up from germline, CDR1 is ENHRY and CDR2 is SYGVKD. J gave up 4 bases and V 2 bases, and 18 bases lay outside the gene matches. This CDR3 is CAISEPSVFPGQAIYGYTF. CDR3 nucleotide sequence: TGTGCCATCAGTGAGCCGAGCGTCTTTCCGGGACAGGCCATCTATGGCTACACCTTC.

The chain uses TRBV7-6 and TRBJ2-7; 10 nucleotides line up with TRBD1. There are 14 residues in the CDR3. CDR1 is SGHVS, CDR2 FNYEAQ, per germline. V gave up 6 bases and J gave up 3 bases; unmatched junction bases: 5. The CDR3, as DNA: TGTGCCAGCAGTACTGGGACAGGGGACTACGAGCAGTACTTC. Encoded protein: CASSTGTGDYEQYF.

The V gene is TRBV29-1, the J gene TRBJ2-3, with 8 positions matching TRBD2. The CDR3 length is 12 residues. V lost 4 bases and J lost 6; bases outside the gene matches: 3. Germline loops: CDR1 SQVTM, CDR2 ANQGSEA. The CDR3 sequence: CSVGIAGDTQYF. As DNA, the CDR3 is TGCAGCGTTGGAATAGCGGGGGATACGCAGTATTTT.

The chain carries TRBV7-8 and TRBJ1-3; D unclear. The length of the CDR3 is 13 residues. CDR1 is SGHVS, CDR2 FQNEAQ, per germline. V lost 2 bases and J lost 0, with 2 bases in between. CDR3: CASSLSSGNTIYF. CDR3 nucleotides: TGTGCCAGCAGCTTAAGCTCTGGAAACACCATATATTTT.

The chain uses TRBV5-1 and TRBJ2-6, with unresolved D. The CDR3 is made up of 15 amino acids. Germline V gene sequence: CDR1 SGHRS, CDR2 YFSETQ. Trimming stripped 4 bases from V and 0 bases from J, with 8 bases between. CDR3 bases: TGCGCCAGCAGCCTCTCCATCTCTGGGGCCAACGTCCTGACTTTC. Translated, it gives CASSLSISGANVLTF.